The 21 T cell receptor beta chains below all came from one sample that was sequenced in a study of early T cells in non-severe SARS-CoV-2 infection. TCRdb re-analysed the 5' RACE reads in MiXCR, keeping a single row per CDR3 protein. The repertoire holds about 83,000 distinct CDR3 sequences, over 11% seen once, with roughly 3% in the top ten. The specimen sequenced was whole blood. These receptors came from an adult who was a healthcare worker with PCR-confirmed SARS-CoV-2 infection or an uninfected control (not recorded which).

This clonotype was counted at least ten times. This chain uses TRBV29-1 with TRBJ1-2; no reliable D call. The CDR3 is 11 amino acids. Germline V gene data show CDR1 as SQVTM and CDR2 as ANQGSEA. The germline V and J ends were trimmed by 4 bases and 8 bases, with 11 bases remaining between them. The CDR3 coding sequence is TGCAGCGTTGTTAGCACAAGCGGCTACACCTTC. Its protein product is CSVVSTSGYTF.

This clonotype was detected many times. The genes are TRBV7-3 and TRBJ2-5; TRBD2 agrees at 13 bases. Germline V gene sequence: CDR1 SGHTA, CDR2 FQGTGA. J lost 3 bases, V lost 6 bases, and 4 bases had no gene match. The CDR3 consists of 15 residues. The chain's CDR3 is CASSSGLAGKETQYF. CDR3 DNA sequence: TGTGCCAGCAGTTCGGGACTAGCGGGGAAAGAGACCCAGTACTTC. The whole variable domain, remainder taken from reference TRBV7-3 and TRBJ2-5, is GAGVSQTPSNKVTEKGKYVELRCDPISGHTALYWYRQSLGQGPEFLIYFQGTGAADDSGLPNDRFFAVRPEGSVSTLKIQRTERGDSAVYLCASSSGLAGKETQYFGPGTRLLVL.

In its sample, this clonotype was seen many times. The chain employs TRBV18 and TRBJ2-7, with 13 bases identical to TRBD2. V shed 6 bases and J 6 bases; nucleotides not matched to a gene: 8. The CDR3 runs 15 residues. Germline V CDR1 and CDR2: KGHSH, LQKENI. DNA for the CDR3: TGTGCCAGCTCCCGGACTAGCGGGAGTTCTCCCGAGCAGTACTTC. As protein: CASSRTSGSSPEQYF.

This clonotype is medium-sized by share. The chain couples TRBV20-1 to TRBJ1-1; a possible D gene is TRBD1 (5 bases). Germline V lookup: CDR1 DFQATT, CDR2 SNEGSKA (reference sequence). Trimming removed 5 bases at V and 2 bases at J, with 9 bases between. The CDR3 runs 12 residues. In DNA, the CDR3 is TGCAGTGCTGGGGGGTCAAACACTGAAGCTTTCTTT. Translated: CSAGGSNTEAFF.

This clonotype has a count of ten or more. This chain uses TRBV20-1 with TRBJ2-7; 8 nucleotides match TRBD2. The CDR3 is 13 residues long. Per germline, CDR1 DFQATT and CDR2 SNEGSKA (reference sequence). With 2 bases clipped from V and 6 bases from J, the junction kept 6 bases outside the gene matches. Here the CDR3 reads CSARFSGALEQYF. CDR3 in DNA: TGCAGTGCTAGATTTAGCGGGGCCCTCGAGCAGTACTTC.

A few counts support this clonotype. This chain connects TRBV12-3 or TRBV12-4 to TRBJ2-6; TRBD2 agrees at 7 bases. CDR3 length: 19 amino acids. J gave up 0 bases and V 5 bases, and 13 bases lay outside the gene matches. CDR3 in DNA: TGTGCCAGCAGTAACCGACTTAACCCGGGGGGCTCTGGGGCCAACGTCCTGACTTTC. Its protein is CASSNRLNPGGSGANVLTF.

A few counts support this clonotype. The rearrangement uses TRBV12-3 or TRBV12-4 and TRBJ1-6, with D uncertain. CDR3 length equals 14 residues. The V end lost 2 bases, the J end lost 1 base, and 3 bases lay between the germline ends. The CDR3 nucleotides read TGTGCCAGCAGTTTACGGTCCTATAATTCACCCCTCCACTTT. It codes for CASSLRSYNSPLHF.

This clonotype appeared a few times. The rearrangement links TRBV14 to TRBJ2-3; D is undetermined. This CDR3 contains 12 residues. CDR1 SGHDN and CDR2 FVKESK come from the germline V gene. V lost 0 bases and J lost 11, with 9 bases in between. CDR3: CASSQESWVQYF. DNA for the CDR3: TGTGCCAGCAGCCAAGAATCTTGGGTGCAGTATTTT.

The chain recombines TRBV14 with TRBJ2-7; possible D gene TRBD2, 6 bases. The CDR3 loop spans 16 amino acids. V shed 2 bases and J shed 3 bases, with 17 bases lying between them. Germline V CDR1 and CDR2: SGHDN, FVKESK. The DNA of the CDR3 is TGTGCCAGCAGCCAAAACGCCGGAGGGGCGATCTACGAGCAGTACTTC. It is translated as CASSQNAGGAIYEQYF.

The CDR3 nucleotides are TGTGCCAGCAGATCGGGGCCAGGGGGTGAAAAACTGTTTTTT. This gives the protein CASRSGPGGEKLFF. The rearrangement links TRBV7-2 to TRBJ1-4, with 7 bases lining up with TRBD1. With V trimmed by 6 bases and J by 7 bases, 8 bases remained unmatched. CDR3 length: 14 amino acids. Germline CDR1 is SGHTA and CDR2 is FQGNSA.

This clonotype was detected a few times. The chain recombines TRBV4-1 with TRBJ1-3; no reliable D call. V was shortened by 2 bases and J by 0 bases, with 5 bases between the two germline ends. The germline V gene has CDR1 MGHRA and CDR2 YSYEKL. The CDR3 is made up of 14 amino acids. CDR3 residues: CASSQPGSGNTIYF. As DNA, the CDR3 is TGCGCCAGCAGCCAACCGGGCTCTGGAAACACCATATATTTT.

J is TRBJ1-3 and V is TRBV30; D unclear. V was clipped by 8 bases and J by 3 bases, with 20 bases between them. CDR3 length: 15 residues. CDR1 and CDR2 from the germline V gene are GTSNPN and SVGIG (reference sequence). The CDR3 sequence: CALTSGDAFGNTIYF. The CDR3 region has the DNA TGTGCCCTAACATCCGGGGATGCGTTTGGAAACACCATATATTTT.

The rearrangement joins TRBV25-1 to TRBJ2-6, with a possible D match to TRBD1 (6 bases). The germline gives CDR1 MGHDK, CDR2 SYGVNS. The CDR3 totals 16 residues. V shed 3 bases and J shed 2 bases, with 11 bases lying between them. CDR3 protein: CASSEGHPPGANVLTF. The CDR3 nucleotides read TGTGCCAGCAGTGAGGGACACCCACCTGGGGCCAACGTCCTGACTTTC. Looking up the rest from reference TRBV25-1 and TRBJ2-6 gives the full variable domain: EADIYQTPRYLVIGTGKKITLECSQTMGHDKMYWYQQDPGMELHLIHYSYGVNSTEKGDLSSESTVSRIRTEHFPLTLESARPSHTSQYLCASSEGHPPGANVLTFGAGSRLTVL.

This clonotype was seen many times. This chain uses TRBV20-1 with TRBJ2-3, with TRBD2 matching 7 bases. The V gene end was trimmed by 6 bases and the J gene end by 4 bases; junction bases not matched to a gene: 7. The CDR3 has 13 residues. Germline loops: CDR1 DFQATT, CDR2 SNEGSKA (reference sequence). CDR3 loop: CSATSGIADTQYF. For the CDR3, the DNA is TGCAGTGCCACGAGCGGGATCGCAGATACGCAGTATTTT.

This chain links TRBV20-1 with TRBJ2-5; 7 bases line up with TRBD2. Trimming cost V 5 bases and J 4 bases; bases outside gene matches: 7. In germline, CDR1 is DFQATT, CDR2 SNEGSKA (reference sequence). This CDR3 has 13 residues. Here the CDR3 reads CSARREARETQYF. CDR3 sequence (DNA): TGCAGTGCTCGACGGGAGGCGAGAGAGACCCAGTACTTC.

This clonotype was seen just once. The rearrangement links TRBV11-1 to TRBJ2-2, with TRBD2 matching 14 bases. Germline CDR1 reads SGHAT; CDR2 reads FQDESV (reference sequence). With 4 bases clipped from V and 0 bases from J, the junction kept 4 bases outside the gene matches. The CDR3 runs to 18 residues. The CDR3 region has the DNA TGTGCCAGCAGCTACCCGGGACTAGCGGGGGCGAACACCGGGGAGCTGTTTTTT. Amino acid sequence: CASSYPGLAGANTGELFF.

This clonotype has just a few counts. The chain's CDR3 is CASSFGNNEQFF. The CDR3 DNA reads as TGTGCCAGCAGCTTTGGGAACAATGAGCAGTTCTTC. The chain employs TRBV7-9 and TRBJ2-1, with D hard to call. Germline V gene sequence: CDR1 SEHNR, CDR2 FQNEAQ (reference sequence). Trimming left V 3 bases short and J 5 bases short, with 5 bases between. The CDR3 runs 12 residues.

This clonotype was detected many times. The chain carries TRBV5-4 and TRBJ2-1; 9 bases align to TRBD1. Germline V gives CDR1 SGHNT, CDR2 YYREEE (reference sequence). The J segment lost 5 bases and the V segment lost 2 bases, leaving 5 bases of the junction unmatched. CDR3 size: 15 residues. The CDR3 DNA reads TGTGCCAGCAGCTTACGGACAGGGGCCGACAATGAGCAGTTCTTC. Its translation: CASSLRTGADNEQFF.

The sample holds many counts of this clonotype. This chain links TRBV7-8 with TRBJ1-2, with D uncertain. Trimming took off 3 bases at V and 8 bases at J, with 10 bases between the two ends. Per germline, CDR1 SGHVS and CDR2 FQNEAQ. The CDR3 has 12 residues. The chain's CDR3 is CASSLRARGYTF. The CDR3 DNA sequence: TGTGCCAGCAGCTTGAGGGCCCGGGGCTACACCTTC.

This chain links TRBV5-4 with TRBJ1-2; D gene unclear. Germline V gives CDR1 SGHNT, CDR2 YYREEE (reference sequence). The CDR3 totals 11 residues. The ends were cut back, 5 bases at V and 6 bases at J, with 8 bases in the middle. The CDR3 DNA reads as TGTGCCAGCAGTCTCATGGATGGCTACACCTTC. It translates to CASSLMDGYTF.

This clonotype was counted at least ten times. The DNA for the CDR3 is TGTGCCAGCAGCTTGGCTAATTCACCCCTCCACTTT. Protein: CASSLANSPLHF. The chain has TRBV13 and TRBJ1-6; D unclear. The CDR3 has 12 amino acids. Trimming shortened V by 3 bases and J by 6 bases, and 3 bases separated the two germline ends. Germline CDR1 is PRHDT and CDR2 is FYEKMQ (reference sequence).